Reported below is one T cell receptor beta chain. The sample comes from a study of blood T cell repertoires in COVID-19. The wider study: There were acute and convalescent COVID-19 samples, and they came from the United States, Italy and Spain. PBMCs, B-cell-depleted T cells, or T cells provided the cDNA or gDNA that made up the material.

In the source study's methods: By means of reference gene primer amplification, nucleated cell counts were estimated. The repertoire was sequenced with immunoSEQ multiplex PCR; TCRdb's copy has only in-frame clones and lacks some. The V and J calls and clone size are taken from that table; D and trimming were inferred from the DNA. The table lists over 150,000 clones, 85% to 90% of them singletons. The length of the CDR3 is 17 residues. The germline CDR1 and CDR2 sequences are SGDLS and YYNGEE. With 0 bases clipped from V and 4 bases from J, the junction kept 6 bases outside the gene matches. Sequencing was done on a sample of peripheral blood. This clonotype was sampled from a man between 50 and 59 years old with active or convalescent COVID-19. This chain links TRBV9 with TRBJ2-1; 11 nucleotides line up with TRBD2. CDR3 sequence reads: CASSVGTSGRSYNEQFF. CDR3 DNA sequence: TGTGCCAGCAGCGTAGGGACTAGCGGGCGCTCGTACAATGAGCAGTTCTTC. The whole variable domain, filled in from reference TRBV9 and TRBJ2-1, reads DSGVTQTPKHLITATGQRVTLRCSPRSGDLSVYWYQQSLDQGLQFLIQYYNGEERAKGNILERFSAQQFPDLHSELNLSSLELGDSALYFCASSVGTSGRSYNEQFFGPGTRLTVL.